This T cell receptor (beta chain) was sequenced for a study of blood T cell repertoires in COVID-19. Study-wide context: The United States, Italy and Spain supplied acute and convalescent COVID-19 samples.

Participants were aged about 18 to 89 years from approximately 24 US areas. Categorization into cohorts depended on clinical history that participants reported. No more than 2 weeks before study entry, exposed participants had met a case of COVID-19. The table came from immunoSEQ multiplex PCR; TCRdb's copy has only in-frame clones and leaves some out. This table holds some 240,000 clones, about 90% found once. This CDR3 has 17 residues. Trimming removed 1 base at V and 3 bases at J, with 16 bases between. CDR1 and CDR2 (germline): MNHEY, SMNVEV (reference sequence). The V call is TRBV27, the J call TRBJ2-1; tentatively, D is TRBD1 (6 bases). This sequence was found in a woman in her forties who had been exposed to COVID-19. Sequencing used PBMCs or T cells enriched from blood (not recorded which). The CDR3 sequence is CASSLLSPRGSYNEQFF. The CDR3 DNA reads as TGTGCCAGCAGTTTATTAAGTCCGAGGGGGAGCTACAATGAGCAGTTCTTC.